What follows are 13 T cell receptor beta chains derived from one specimen sequenced in a study of blood T cell repertoires in COVID-19. The protocol was immunoSEQ multiplex PCR, while the TCRdb copy is restricted to in-frame clones and leaves out a portion. The sample contains 250,000 to 350,000 clones, about 85% of which appear only once. The sequenced material came from peripheral blood. The receptors shown here come from a woman aged 45-65 years with active or convalescent COVID-19.

The V call is TRBV5-1, the J call TRBJ1-1, with no clear D. Germline assignment: CDR1 SGHRS and CDR2 YFSETQ. The CDR3 loop spans 14 amino acids. Trimming left V 6 bases short and J 1 base short, with 13 bases between. CDR3 sequence: CASTKDGGNTEAFF. Written as DNA, the CDR3 is TGCGCCAGCACCAAGGACGGAGGGAACACTGAAGCTTTCTTT.

The chain combines TRBV7-9 with TRBJ2-2; 7 positions agree with TRBD1. V lost 6 bases to trimming and J lost 0 bases; unmatched junction nucleotides: 4. Per germline, CDR1 SEHNR and CDR2 FQNEAQ (reference sequence). The CDR3 extends over 15 amino acids. In DNA form, the CDR3 reads TGTGCCAGCAGACCCGGGACAGCGAACACCGGGGAGCTGTTTTTT. This encodes CASRPGTANTGELFF. The full variable domain, completed using reference TRBV7-9 and TRBJ2-2, is DTGVSQNPRHKITKRGQNVTFRCDPISEHNRLYWYRQTLGQGPEFLTYFQNEAQLEKSRLLSDRFSAERPKGSFSTLEIQRTEQGDSAMYLCASRPGTANTGELFFGEGSRLTVL.

This clone was observed a few times. This chain links TRBV4-1 with TRBJ2-6; D might be TRBD1 (6 bases). The CDR3 spans 18 residues. The V end lost 4 bases, the J end lost 4 bases, and 20 bases lay between the germline ends. Germline CDR1 reads MGHRA; CDR2 reads YSYEKL. The CDR3 coding sequence is TGCGCCAGCAGCCCCCTCGGCAGGGGACGATCCGGGGCCAACGTCCTGACTTTC. Translation: CASSPLGRGRSGANVLTF.

The chain combines TRBV6-5 with TRBJ1-3; maybe TRBD1 (5 bases). Germline V gene lookup returns CDR1 MNHEY and CDR2 SVGAGI. This CDR3 spans 14 amino acids. V lost 5 bases, J lost 4 bases, and 12 bases lay in between. The CDR3 spells CASSLGGAGNTIYF. CDR3 nucleotides: TGTGCCAGCAGTCTGGGGGGTGCGGGAAACACCATATATTTT.

The chain links TRBV3-1 (or the pseudogene TRBV3-2) to TRBJ2-1; possibly TRBD2 for D (5 bases). The CDR3 is 13 amino acids. Germline assignment: CDR1 LGHDT and CDR2 YNNKEL (reference sequence). V lost 0 bases and J lost 7, with 7 bases in between. The CDR3 DNA is TGTGCCAGCAGCCAAGAGGGAGAAAATGAGCAGTTCTTC. It yields the protein CASSQEGENEQFF.

The chain is built from TRBV6-1 and TRBJ2-1; maybe TRBD2 (6 bases). Per germline, CDR1 MNHNS and CDR2 SASEGT. The CDR3 extends over 15 amino acids. V was trimmed by 2 bases and J by 8 bases, leaving 16 bases between them. CDR3 nucleotide sequence: TGTGCCAGCAGTGAATCTGCGGGACGGTACGATGAGCAGTTCTTC. This gives the protein CASSESAGRYDEQFF.

CDR3 amino acids: CASSSSGGGQYNEQFF. The CDR3 region has the DNA TGTGCCAGCAGCTCAAGCGGGGGGGGACAATACAATGAGCAGTTCTTC. The chain carries TRBV11-1 and TRBJ2-1; 10 bases match TRBD2. The J segment lost 4 bases and the V segment lost 4 bases, leaving 7 bases of the junction unmatched. Germline CDR1 SGHAT, CDR2 FQDESV (reference sequence). The CDR3 is 16 amino acids.

The V gene is TRBV4-1, the J gene TRBJ1-5; 8 nucleotides agree with TRBD1. In germline, CDR1 is MGHRA, CDR2 YSYEKL. Losses at the gene ends were 0 bases for V and 6 bases for J; bases not matched to a gene: 1. The CDR3 spans 14 residues. In DNA form, the CDR3 reads TGCGCCAGCAGCCAAGACAGGGGGCTTCAGCCCCAGCATTTT. Its protein product is CASSQDRGLQPQHF.

The V call is TRBV5-5, the J call TRBJ2-1; 9 bases fit TRBD2. This CDR3 comprises 16 residues. Germline V lookup: CDR1 SGHKS, CDR2 YYEKEE (reference sequence). Losses at the gene ends were 4 bases for V and 0 bases for J; bases not matched to a gene: 5. CDR3 sequence: CASSTLAGNSYNEQFF. CDR3 DNA: TGTGCCAGCAGCACCCTAGCGGGAAACTCCTACAATGAGCAGTTCTTC.

The chain couples TRBV27 to TRBJ2-3; 9 positions match TRBD1. Germline CDR1 is MNHEY and CDR2 is SMNVEV (reference sequence). This CDR3 spans 16 amino acids. J gave up 2 bases and V 5 bases, and 8 bases lay outside the gene matches. The CDR3 region is CASSPPGQGYTDTQYF. CDR3 coding DNA: TGTGCCAGCAGTCCCCCGGGACAGGGTTACACAGATACGCAGTATTTT.

The chain employs TRBV10-3 and TRBJ1-6; D is unclear. V was clipped by 5 bases and J by 2 bases, with 7 bases between them. This CDR3 comprises 14 residues. Germline CDR1 is ENHRY and CDR2 is SYGVKD. CDR3 DNA sequence: TGTGCCATCAGTCCGGGAGCCTATAATTCACCCCTCCACTTT. Its protein is CAISPGAYNSPLHF.

The chain joins TRBV7-3 to TRBJ1-1, with a tentative D call TRBD1 (6 bases). Between the trimmed V and J ends, which lost 2 bases and 2 bases, there was a span of 12 bases. The CDR3 runs 15 residues. Looked up from germline, CDR1 is SGHTA and CDR2 is FQGTGA. The CDR3 region has the DNA TGTGCCAGCAGCTTACAGGGGCTATCCAACACTGAAGCTTTCTTT. Translation: CASSLQGLSNTEAFF.

This CDR3 reads CASSKVRGLGNEKLFF. As DNA, the CDR3 is TGTGCCAGTAGTAAAGTGCGGGGGCTGGGTAATGAAAAACTGTTTTTT. The rearrangement uses TRBV19 and TRBJ1-4, with a possible D match to TRBD1 (6 bases). Trimming took 4 bases from V and 4 from J, leaving 16 bases between them. CDR3 size: 16 residues. From germline, CDR1 is LNHDA and CDR2 SQIVND (reference sequence).